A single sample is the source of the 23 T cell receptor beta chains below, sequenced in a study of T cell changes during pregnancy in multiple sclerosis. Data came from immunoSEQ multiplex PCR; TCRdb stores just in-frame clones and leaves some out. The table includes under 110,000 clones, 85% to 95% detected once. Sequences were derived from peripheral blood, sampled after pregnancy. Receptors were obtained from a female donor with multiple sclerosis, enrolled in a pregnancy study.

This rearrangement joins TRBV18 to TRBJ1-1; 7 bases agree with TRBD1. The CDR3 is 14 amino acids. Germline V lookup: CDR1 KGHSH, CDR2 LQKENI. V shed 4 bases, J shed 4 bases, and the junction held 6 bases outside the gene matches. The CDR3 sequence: CASSLATGVTEAFF. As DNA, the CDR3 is TGTGCCAGCTCACTTGCAACAGGGGTCACTGAAGCTTTCTTT. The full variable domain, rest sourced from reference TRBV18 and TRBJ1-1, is NAGVMQNPRHLVRRRGQEARLRCSPMKGHSHVYWYRQLPEEGLKFMVYLQKENIIDESGMPKERFSAEFPKEGPSILRIQQVVRGDSAAYFCASSLATGVTEAFFGQGTRLTVV.

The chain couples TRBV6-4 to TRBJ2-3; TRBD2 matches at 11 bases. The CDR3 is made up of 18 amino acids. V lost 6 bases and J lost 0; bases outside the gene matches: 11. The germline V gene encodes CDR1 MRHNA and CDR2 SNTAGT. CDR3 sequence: CASSNRTSGRTSTDTQYF. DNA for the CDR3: TGTGCCAGCAGCAACCGGACTAGCGGGCGAACTAGCACAGATACGCAGTATTTT.

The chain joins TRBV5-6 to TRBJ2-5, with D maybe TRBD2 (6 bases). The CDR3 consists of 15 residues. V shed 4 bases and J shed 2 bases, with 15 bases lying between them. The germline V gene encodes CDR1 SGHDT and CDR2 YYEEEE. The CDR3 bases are TGTGCCAGCAGCGCGGCGGGGTTCCTTCAAGAGACCCAGTACTTC. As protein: CASSAAGFLQETQYF.

This CDR3 reads CAWSVGRVHGYTF. CDR3 nucleotide sequence: TGTGCCTGGAGTGTTGGCAGGGTTCATGGCTACACCTTC. The gene calls are TRBV30 and TRBJ1-2; tentatively, D is TRBD1 (5 bases). Germline V gene data show CDR1 as GTSNPN and CDR2 as SVGIG (reference sequence). CDR3 length: 13 amino acids. Trimming took 0 bases from V and 6 from J, leaving 11 bases between them.

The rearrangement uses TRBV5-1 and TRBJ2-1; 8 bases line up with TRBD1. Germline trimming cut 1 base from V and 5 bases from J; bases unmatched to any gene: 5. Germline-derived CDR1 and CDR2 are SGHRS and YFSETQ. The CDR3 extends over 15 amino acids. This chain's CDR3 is CASSLRQGIDNEQFF. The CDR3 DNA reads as TGCGCCAGCAGCTTGAGACAGGGGATCGACAATGAGCAGTTCTTC.

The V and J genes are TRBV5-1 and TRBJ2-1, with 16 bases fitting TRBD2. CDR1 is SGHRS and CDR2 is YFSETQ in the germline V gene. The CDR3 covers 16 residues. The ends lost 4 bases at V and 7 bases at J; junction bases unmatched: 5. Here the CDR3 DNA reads TGCGCCAGCAGCGCGGGACTAGCGGGAGGGAAGAATGAGCAGTTCTTC. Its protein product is CASSAGLAGGKNEQFF.

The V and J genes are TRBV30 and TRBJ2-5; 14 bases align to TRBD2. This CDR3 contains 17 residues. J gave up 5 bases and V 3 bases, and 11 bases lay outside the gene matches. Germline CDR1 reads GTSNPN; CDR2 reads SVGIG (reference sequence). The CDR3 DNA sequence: TGTGCCTGGAGCGCGACTAGCGGGAGGGCCGCGTATGAGACCCAGTACTTC. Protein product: CAWSATSGRAAYETQYF.

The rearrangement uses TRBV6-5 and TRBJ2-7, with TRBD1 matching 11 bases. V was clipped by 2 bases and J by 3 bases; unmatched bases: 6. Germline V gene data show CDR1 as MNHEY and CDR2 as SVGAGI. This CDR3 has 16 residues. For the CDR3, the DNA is TGTGCCAGCAGTTACCAAGGGACAGGGGGAGTCTACGAGCAGTACTTC. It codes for CASSYQGTGGVYEQYF.

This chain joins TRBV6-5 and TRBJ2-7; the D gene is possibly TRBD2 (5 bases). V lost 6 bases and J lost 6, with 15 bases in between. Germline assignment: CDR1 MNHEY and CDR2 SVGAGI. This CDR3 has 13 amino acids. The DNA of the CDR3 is TGTGCCAGCAGGCGCACGAGCGGAGCCGAGCAGTACTTC. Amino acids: CASRRTSGAEQYF.

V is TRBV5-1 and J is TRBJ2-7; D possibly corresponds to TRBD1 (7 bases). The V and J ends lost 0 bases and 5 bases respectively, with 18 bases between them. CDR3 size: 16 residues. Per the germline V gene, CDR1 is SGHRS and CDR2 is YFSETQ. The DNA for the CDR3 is TGCGCCAGCAGCTTGGATGGAGGGCAGGGGGGAAACGAGCAGTACTTC. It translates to CASSLDGGQGGNEQYF.

The CDR3 region has the DNA TGTGCCAGTATGATTGGAGGTAGGCGCACAGATACGCAGTATTTT. It is translated as CASMIGGRRTDTQYF. The V gene is TRBV19, the J gene TRBJ2-3, with D possibly TRBD2 on 5 matching bases. The CDR3 has 15 amino acids. V was cut by 7 bases and J by 1 base, with 15 bases left in between. Per germline, CDR1 LNHDA and CDR2 SQIVND (reference sequence).

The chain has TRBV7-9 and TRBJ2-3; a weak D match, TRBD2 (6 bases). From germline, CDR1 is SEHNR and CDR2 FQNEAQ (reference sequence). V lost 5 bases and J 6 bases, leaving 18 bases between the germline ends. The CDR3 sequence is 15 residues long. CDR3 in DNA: TGTGCCAGCAGCCTCACTAGCCCCCGAGGGGATACGCAGTATTTT. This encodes CASSLTSPRGDTQYF.

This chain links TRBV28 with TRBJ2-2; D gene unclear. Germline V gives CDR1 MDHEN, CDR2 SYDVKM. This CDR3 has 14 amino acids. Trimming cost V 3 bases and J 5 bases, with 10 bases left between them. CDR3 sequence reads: CASSFVPGTGELFF. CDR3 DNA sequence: TGTGCCAGCAGTTTTGTCCCAGGAACCGGGGAGCTGTTTTTT.

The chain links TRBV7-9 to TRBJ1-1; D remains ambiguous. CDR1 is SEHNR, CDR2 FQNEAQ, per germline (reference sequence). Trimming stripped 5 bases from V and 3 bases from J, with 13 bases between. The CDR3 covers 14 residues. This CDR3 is CASSRPEEYTEAFF. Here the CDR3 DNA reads TGTGCCAGCAGCCGACCGGAGGAGTACACTGAAGCTTTCTTT.

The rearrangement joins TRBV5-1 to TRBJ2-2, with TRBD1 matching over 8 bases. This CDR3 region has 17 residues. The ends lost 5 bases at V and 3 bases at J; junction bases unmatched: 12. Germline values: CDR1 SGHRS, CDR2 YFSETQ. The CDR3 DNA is TGCGCCAGCAGTAGGCGAAGGACAGGGCGGGACACCGGGGAGCTGTTTTTT. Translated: CASSRRRTGRDTGELFF.

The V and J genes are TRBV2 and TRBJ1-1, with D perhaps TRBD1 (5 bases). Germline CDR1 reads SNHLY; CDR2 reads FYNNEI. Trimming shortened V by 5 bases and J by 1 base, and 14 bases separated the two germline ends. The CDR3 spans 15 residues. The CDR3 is CASSFTGPSNTEAFF. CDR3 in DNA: TGTGCCAGCAGTTTTACAGGACCTTCGAACACTGAAGCTTTCTTT.

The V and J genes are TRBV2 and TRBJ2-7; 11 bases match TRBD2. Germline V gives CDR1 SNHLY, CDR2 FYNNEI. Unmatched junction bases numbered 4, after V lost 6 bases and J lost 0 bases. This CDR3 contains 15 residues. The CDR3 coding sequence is TGTGCCAGCAGACAAACTAGCGGGGGCTCCTACGAGCAGTACTTC. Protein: CASRQTSGGSYEQYF. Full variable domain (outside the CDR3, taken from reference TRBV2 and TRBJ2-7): EPEVTQTPSHQVTQMGQEVILRCVPISNHLYFYWYRQILGQKVEFLVSFYNNEISEKSEIFDDQFSVERPDGSNFTLKIRSTKLEDSAMYFCASRQTSGGSYEQYFGPGTRLTVT.

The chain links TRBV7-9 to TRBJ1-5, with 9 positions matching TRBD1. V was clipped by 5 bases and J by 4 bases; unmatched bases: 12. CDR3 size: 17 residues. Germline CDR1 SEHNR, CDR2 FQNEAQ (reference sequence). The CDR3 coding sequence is TGTGCCAGCAGCCTGGGGGGCGGGACAGGGTCTAATCAGCCCCAGCATTTT. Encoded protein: CASSLGGGTGSNQPQHF.

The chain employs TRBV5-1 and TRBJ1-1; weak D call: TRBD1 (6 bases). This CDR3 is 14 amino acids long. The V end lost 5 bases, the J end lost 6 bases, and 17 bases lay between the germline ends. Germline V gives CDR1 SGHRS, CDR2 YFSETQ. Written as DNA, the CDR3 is TGCGCCAGCAGGTACTCGGTGGCAGGGGCTGAAGCTTTCTTT. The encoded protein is CASRYSVAGAEAFF.

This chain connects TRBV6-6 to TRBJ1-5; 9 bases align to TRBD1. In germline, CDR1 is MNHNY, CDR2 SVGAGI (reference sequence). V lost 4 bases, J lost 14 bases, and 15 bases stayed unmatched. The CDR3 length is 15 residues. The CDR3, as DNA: TGTGCCAGCAGTTCTCCGGGACAGGGTGGTTGGGACAAGCATTTT. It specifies CASSSPGQGGWDKHF.

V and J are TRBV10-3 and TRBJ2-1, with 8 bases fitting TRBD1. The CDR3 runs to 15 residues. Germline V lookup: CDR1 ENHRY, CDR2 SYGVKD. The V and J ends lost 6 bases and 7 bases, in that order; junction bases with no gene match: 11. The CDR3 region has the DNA TGTGCCATCAGGCTAACAGGGGGGCTAACTAATGAGCAGTTCTTC. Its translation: CAIRLTGGLTNEQFF.

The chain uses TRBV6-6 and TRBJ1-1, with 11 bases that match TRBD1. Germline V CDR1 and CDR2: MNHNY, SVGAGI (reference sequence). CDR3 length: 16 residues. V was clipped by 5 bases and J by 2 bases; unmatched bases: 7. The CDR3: CASSPGQGALNTEAFF. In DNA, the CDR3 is TGTGCCAGCAGTCCCGGACAGGGGGCGCTTAACACTGAAGCTTTCTTT.

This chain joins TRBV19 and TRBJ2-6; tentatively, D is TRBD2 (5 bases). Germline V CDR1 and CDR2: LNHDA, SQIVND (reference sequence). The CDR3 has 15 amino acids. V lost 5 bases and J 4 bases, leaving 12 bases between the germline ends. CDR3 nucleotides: TGTGCCAGTAGTGTTTTCGGGGAGGGGGCCAACGTCCTGACTTTC. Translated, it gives CASSVFGEGANVLTF.